These T cell receptor beta chains were read from a single sample in a study of cytomegalovirus exposure and HLA in healthy donors. Profiled with immunoSEQ multiplex PCR; TCRdb holds only in-frame clones, not every one. This table has just over 80,000 clones, roughly 96% appearing once. The sequenced material came from PBMCs. The origin of the receptors is a woman under 30 in good health and CMV-seronegative. Each CDR3 is given with its conserved first and last residue. The D gene is left open where the match is weak. For some rows the clone size is stated as once, few or many, or as a class when expanded; others skip it.

- TRBJ1-1 TRBV25-1 - CASSESPTANTEAFF TGTGCCAGCAGTGAATCCCCGACAGCGAACACTGAAGCTTTCTTT
- TRBJ2-7 TRBV9 - CASSVEGDPTYEQYF TGTGCCAGCAGCGTAGAGGGAGACCCGACCTACGAGCAGTACTTC
- TRBJ2-3 TRBV18 - CASSPPITDTQYF TGTGCCAGCTCACCACCTATCACAGATACGCAGTATTTT
- TRBJ2-7 TRBV28 - CASGLGGQGYEQYF TGTGCCAGCGGTTTGGGGGGGCAGGGTTACGAGCAGTACTTC
- TRBJ1-1 TRBV30 - CARRTVESGAFF TGTGCCAGAAGGACAGTTGAGTCTGGAGCTTTCTTT
- TRBJ2-7 TRBV28 TRBD1 CASSPDRAYEQYF TGTGCCAGCAGTCCCGACAGGGCCTACGAGCAGTACTTC
once TRBJ1-5 TRBV5-8 TRBD1 CASSPGTAPSNQPQHF TGTGCCAGCAGCCCCGGGACAGCGCCGAGCAATCAGCCCCAGCATTTT
once TRBJ2-7 TRBV27 TRBD1 CASTPDGQVDEQYF TGTGCCAGCACCCCAGACGGACAGGTAGACGAGCAGTACTTC
- TRBJ1-4 TRBV27 - CASSSAGAANEKLFF TGTGCCAGCAGTTCCGCGGGGGCGGCTAATGAAAAACTGTTTTTT
- TRBJ2-2 TRBV2 TRBD2 CASRPGLAGELFF TGTGCCAGCCGGCCGGGACTAGCAGGGGAGCTGTTTTTT
- TRBJ1-1 TRBV10-3 - CAIADRLNTEAFF TGTGCCATCGCTGACAGGTTGAACACTGAAGCTTTCTTT
- TRBJ1-2 TRBV9 - CASSVDGGNDGYTF TGTGCCAGCAGCGTAGATGGAGGGAACGATGGCTACACCTTC
- TRBJ2-2 TRBV27 TRBD2 CASRGGPTNTGELFF TGTGCCAGTCGGGGGGGGCCCACGAACACCGGGGAGCTGTTTTTT
- TRBJ2-1 TRBV6-1 TRBD1 CASSPQTQGTEQFF TGTGCCAGCAGTCCGCAAACACAGGGGACTGAGCAGTTCTTC
- TRBJ2-7 TRBV5-1 TRBD2 CASSLAGGMGWEQYF TGCGCCAGCAGCTTGGCCGGGGGGATGGGCTGGGAGCAGTACTTC
- TRBJ2-3 TRBV6-6 - CASQTGDTQYF TGTGCCAGCCAAACCGGGGATACGCAGTATTTT
- TRBJ1-3 TRBV7-2 TRBD1 CASSLASTGAGNTIYF TGTGCCAGCAGCTTAGCCAGCACAGGGGCTGGAAACACCATATATTTT
- TRBJ2-7 TRBV27 TRBD2 CASSPIAGGVSYEQYF TGTGCCAGCAGCCCAATAGCGGGAGGGGTCTCCTACGAGCAGTACTTC
- TRBJ1-4 TRBV7-6 TRBD1 CASSAGQGGRATNEKLFF TGTGCCAGCAGCGCCGGACAGGGGGGTCGTGCAACTAATGAAAAACTGTTTTTT
once TRBJ1-1 TRBV6-1 - CASDYRVTEAFF TGTGCCAGCGACTACAGGGTCACTGAAGCTTTCTTT
- TRBJ1-1 TRBV5-4 - CASSPDLGNTEAFF TGTGCCAGCAGCCCAGATCTAGGGAACACTGAAGCTTTCTTT
- TRBJ1-5 TRBV5-1 - CASSTTGNNQPQHF TGCGCCAGCAGCACCACAGGGAACAATCAGCCCCAGCATTTT
once TRBJ1-1 TRBV6-5 - CASSGLTNTEAFF TGTGCCAGCAGTGGACTGACGAACACTGAAGCTTTCTTT
- TRBJ2-7 TRBV18 TRBD1 CASSPRQGAHEQYF TGTGCCAGCTCACCGCGTCAGGGGGCCCACGAGCAGTACTTC
- TRBJ1-3 TRBV2 - CASSDWTSSGNTIYF TGTGCCAGCAGTGACTGGACATCGAGCGGAAACACCATATATTTT
- TRBJ2-7 TRBV4-1 - CASSQPGDPYEQYF TGCGCCAGCAGCCAACCGGGGGACCCCTACGAGCAGTACTTC
- TRBJ1-1 TRBV4-1 - CASSQRVVGARGTEAFF TGCGCCAGCAGCCAACGTGTCGTGGGGGCGAGGGGCACTGAAGCTTTCTTT
once TRBJ2-7 TRBV9 - CASSVGVTSHTYEQYF TGTGCCAGCAGCGTAGGCGTCACTAGCCATACCTACGAGCAGTACTTC
- TRBJ1-3 TRBV9 - CASSVASSGNTIYF TGTGCCAGCAGCGTAGCTAGCTCTGGAAACACCATATATTTT
- TRBJ2-5 TRBV12-5 TRBD2 CASGLREGETQYF TGTGCTAGTGGTTTGCGGGAGGGGGAGACCCAGTACTTC
- TRBJ2-7 TRBV5-1 TRBD2 CASSLSGRGRLAGVHEQYF TGCGCCAGCAGCTTGTCGGGCAGGGGCCGGCTAGCGGGAGTCCACGAGCAGTACTTC
- TRBJ1-3 TRBV27 - CASSPQLPHLRTGNTIYF TGTGCCAGCAGTCCCCAGCTACCCCACTTGAGGACTGGAAACACCATATATTTT
few TRBJ1-5 TRBV14 TRBD1 CASSPIDRVGGQPQHF TGTGCCAGCAGCCCTATTGACAGGGTGGGGGGTCAGCCCCAGCATTTT
- TRBJ1-2 TRBV7-9 TRBD1 CASSSGQGLNGYTF TGTGCCAGCAGCTCCGGACAGGGGCTAAATGGCTACACCTTC
- TRBJ2-7 TRBV6-1 TRBD1 CASSDWDREFDEQYF TGTGCCAGCAGTGACTGGGACAGGGAATTCGACGAGCAGTACTTC
- TRBJ1-5 TRBV7-6 - CASSHSAGDNQPQHF TGTGCCAGCAGCCACTCCGCAGGGGACAATCAGCCCCAGCATTTT
- TRBJ2-7 TRBV9 - CASSPEGTEQYF TGTGCCAGCAGCCCCGAGGGAACCGAGCAGTACTTC
once TRBJ2-5 TRBV7-9 TRBD1 CASSLPTDRIETQYF TGTGCCAGCAGCTTACCAACGGACAGGATAGAGACCCAGTACTTC
- TRBJ2-1 TRBV4-1 TRBD2 CASSHRIAGESYNEQFF TGCGCCAGCAGCCACCGAATAGCGGGAGAATCCTACAATGAGCAGTTCTTC
- TRBJ1-1 TRBV19 - CASLRGNTEAFF TGTGCCAGTTTAAGGGGGAACACTGAAGCTTTCTTT
once TRBJ2-1 TRBV28 TRBD1 CASSSRRQGHSYEQFF TGTGCCAGCAGTTCCCGCCGACAGGGCCATTCGTATGAGCAGTTCTTC
once TRBJ2-7 TRBV2 TRBD1 CASSGQAYEQYF TGTGCCAGCAGCGGACAGGCCTACGAGCAGTACTTC
- TRBJ2-7 TRBV6-1 - CASSEWADYEQYF TGTGCCAGCAGTGAATGGGCAGACTACGAGCAGTACTTC
once TRBJ1-2 TRBV19 - CASSSSLPGANYGYTF TGTGCCAGTAGTTCCTCGCTACCGGGAGCTAACTATGGCTACACCTTC
- TRBJ1-5 TRBV5-1 - CASSLGEEGNQPQHF TGCGCCAGCAGCTTGGGGGAGGAGGGCAATCAGCCCCAGCATTTT
- TRBJ2-5 TRBV7-2 TRBD1 CASTQLIRGETQYF TGTGCCAGCACCCAGCTTATCAGGGGGGAGACCCAGTACTTC
once TRBJ1-5 TRBV11-2 TRBD1 CASSPGTGGQPQHF TGTGCCAGCAGCCCCGGGACAGGGGGCCAGCCCCAGCATTTT
- TRBJ2-5 TRBV6-5 TRBD1 CASSYSYRGKQETQYF TGTGCCAGCAGTTACAGCTACAGGGGCAAACAAGAGACCCAGTACTTC
once TRBJ1-1 TRBV5-1 TRBD1 CASSFNQGAEAFF TGCGCCAGCAGCTTTAACCAGGGGGCGGAGGCTTTCTTT
- TRBJ1-1 TRBV5-1 - CASSLEAQGLTEAFF TGCGCCAGCAGCCTTGAGGCCCAGGGTCTTACTGAAGCTTTCTTT
- TRBJ2-7 TRBV4-1 TRBD2 CASSQGLAEAYEQYF TGCGCCAGCAGCCAAGGACTAGCGGAAGCCTACGAGCAGTACTTC
- TRBJ2-3 TRBV7-2 TRBD1 CASSLTGGADTQYF TGTGCCAGCAGCCTGACAGGGGGCGCAGATACGCAGTATTTT
- TRBJ2-7 TRBV25-1 TRBD2 CASSPSLREGRTYEQYF TGTGCCAGCAGTCCCTCTTTGCGGGAGGGCCGGACCTACGAGCAGTACTTC
- TRBJ1-4 TRBV28 - CASSFREKLFF TGTGCCAGCAGCTTCCGGGAAAAACTGTTTTTT
- TRBJ2-7 TRBV6-1 TRBD1 CASSAGTGGYEQYF TGTGCCAGCAGCGCCGGGACAGGGGGCTACGAGCAGTACTTC
- TRBJ2-7 TRBV10-2 TRBD1 CASSADRGLTYEQYF TGCGCCAGCAGTGCCGACAGGGGGCTGACCTACGAGCAGTACTTC
- TRBJ1-5 TRBV27 - CASSFLGQINQPQHF TGTGCCAGCAGTTTTCTCGGACAGATTAATCAGCCCCAGCATTTT